This T cell receptor beta chain was captured in a study of T cell responses to AZD1222 COVID-19 vaccine (dated by TCRdb to 2020 to 2023). In terms of the full investigation: AZD1222 recipients with second doses at about 4 weeks or about 12 weeks were pooled, because spike-specific TCR depth and breadth did not differ between schedules. Trial participants were enrolled by age into subgroups of 18-55, 56-69 and 70-plus years, and 148, 28 and 57 TCR-sequenced participants, respectively, were included in these subgroups. A total of 233 trial participants underwent TCR sequencing, of whom nearly 210 received two doses of AZD1222 and about 25 received two doses of the MenACWY control vaccine.

Findings and caveats that apply to the study as a whole: In the small 56-69-year group, the increase in depth fell short of significance, most likely because of low power. Conclusions about previously exposed vaccinees are limited because only a handful of AZD1222 recipients were SARS-CoV-2 seropositive at baseline. After two AZD1222 doses, spike-specific TCR breadth and depth were significantly higher than at day 0 and than in MenACWY recipients. The vaccine-associated CD4 TCRs covered the entire spike protein, and the dominant responses fell in regions 160-218 and 743-854. No day 14 peak-response samples were available, so repertoires were characterized only after the peak T cell response. Reportedly, close to half of the unique spike-specific TCRs recognized epitopes lying outside the regions that are mutated in the B.1.351 and B.1.1.7 variants. Participants were mostly white British and included more females than males, and it was suggested by the authors that clonal diversity may have been underestimated.

Notes on this clone: Its antigen is not yet known. Base-call qualities are not available, and no considerably larger clone is one nucleotide away.

The CDR3 regions of human TCRbeta chains were analyzed by immunosequencing. Processing in the source paper ran as follows. Repertoire TCRs were checked for matches against a reference library of SARS-CoV-2-specific TCRs that had been generated using the MIRA antigen-specificity platform. Breadth meant the fraction of unique TCRs that were SARS-CoV-2-associated, whereas depth meant the fraction of total T cells that were SARS-CoV-2-associated. Using the MIRA data, every spike-specific TCR was mapped to the spike region that the TCR reacted to and assigned to either a CD4 or a CD8 class. Log10-transformed breadth and depth values were compared by one-way ANOVA with Sidak's multiple comparisons tests. This immuneACCESS table, as held by TCRdb, lists in-frame sequences with V and J called but not all clones. Of the missing ones, under half trace to an unresolved V gene in checked studies; the others have no known cause. V and J calls and clone size come straight from that table; D and trimming were deduced from the DNA. This sample gives about 110,000 clones in total; just under 90% of them show up just once. Of the sample, 3.5% to 5% is held by the ten largest clones.

According to the study, the label for this sample's time point signals: baseline before first vaccination. The vaccinee samples were drawn from two UK trials, COV001 and COV002, one of which was a single-blind randomized controlled phase 2/3 trial testing AZD1222 (ChAdOx1 nCoV-19) in healthy adults. For TCRbeta chain sequencing, PBMC samples were collected from trial participants at day 0 and at day 28 after the second dose. The receptor was derived from an adult in good health. The sequences come from peripheral blood, collected on day 0 of AZD1222 vaccination.

This receptor carries the CDR3 CASSPPPQGPATEAFF. The base sequence is TGTGCCAGCAGTCCCCCCCCACAGGGGCCTGCAACTGAAGCTTTCTTT. The rearrangement joined TRBV28 to TRBJ1-1, with 7 bases aligning to TRBD1. For this chain, trimming is 5 bases at the V end and 5 bases at the J end, and the number of junction bases without a gene match is 14. From the germline V gene, CDR1 is MDHEN and CDR2 is SYDVKM. Including cysteine and phenylalanine, the CDR3 has 16 amino acids. The only DNA kept is the CDR3, 48 bases in frame from the first base.